The text below deals with one T cell receptor beta chain. These data originate in a study of cytotoxic CD8 clonotypes in ibrutinib-treated CLL. Study in general: A mean of around 270,000 productive templates and approximately 85,000 productive rearrangements was obtained per sample.

Measured with immunoSEQ multiplex PCR; TCRdb has only the in-frame clones, and not every one. Of 95,000 to 100,000 clones listed, approximately 80% are singletons. Germline-derived CDR1 and CDR2 are SGHTA and FQGTGA. Trimming removed 6 bases at V and 4 bases at J, with 12 bases between. CDR3 length: 14 amino acids. The source is a human donor with chronic lymphocytic leukemia. The chain links TRBV7-3 to TRBJ2-2; perhaps TRBD1 as D (6 bases). The sequencing here drew on PBMCs, taken after 12 months of ibrutinib treatment. CDR3 coding DNA: TGTGCCAGCAGTAAACAGGGTAGCACCGGGGAGCTGTTTTTT. It specifies CASSKQGSTGELFF.